Sequencing of this T cell receptor (beta chain) was carried out in a study of cytomegalovirus exposure and HLA in healthy donors. Overall study context: Clustering assigned 81% of the approximately 390 genotyped donors to the Caucasian-associated ancestry cluster.

The CDR3 contains 17 residues. The V segment lost 3 bases and the J segment 0 bases; nucleotides outside the gene matches: 8. The germline V gene has CDR1 SGHDT and CDR2 YYEEEE. Study-wide results and limits: There was a cluster of highly shared sequence variants that was likely a sequencing artifact. A few of the chains that were CMV-associated were confirmed in vitro to be specific for CMV antigens. Researchers reported in a later analysis that a missense DCLRE1C variant was tied to TCR beta V- and J-gene trimming.

PCR used 60 Vbeta primers and 13 Jbeta primers. This table comes from immunoSEQ multiplex PCR, and its TCRdb copy is limited to in-frame clones, with some not included. This sample has around 180,000 clones, with about 80% found just once. Worth noting for this clone: Its specificity is not known.

The material sequenced was PBMCs. This rearrangement joins TRBV5-6 to TRBJ2-1; 8 bases agree with TRBD1. The receptor was derived from a man aged 30 to 45 in good health and CMV-seropositive. The CDR3 region has the DNA TGTGCCAGCAGCTCCCGACAGGGGAATCCCTCCTACAATGAGCAGTTCTTC. Translated, it gives CASSSRQGNPSYNEQFF.